Below, 16 T cell receptor beta chains from the same sample are listed, as sequenced in a study of identical twins. TCRdb recomputed calls from the 5' RACE reads with MiXCR, one row per CDR3 protein. Here the sample spans hundreds of thousands of distinct CDR3 sequences, around 7% being singletons. These data also formed part of another study, on yellow fever vaccine responses in identical twins.

Sequencing was carried out using memory (CD45RO+) T cells sorted from blood. These receptors were taken from a woman aged 18-29 years in good health.

V usage is TRBV7-8 and J usage is TRBJ2-7; 7 bases match TRBD2. V shed 2 bases, J shed 2 bases, and the junction held 12 bases outside the gene matches. The CDR3 is 17 amino acids. Per the germline V gene, CDR1 is SGHVS and CDR2 is FQNEAQ. The CDR3 coding sequence is TGTGCCAGCAGCTTAATCCCCTCTGCGGCGGGGGCCTACGAGCAGTACGTC. Translating gives CASSLIPSAAGAYEQYV.

Ten or more counts support this clonotype. This chain links TRBV6-5 with TRBJ2-2; D might be TRBD2 (5 bases). Germline CDR1 MNHEY, CDR2 SVGAGI. Trimming took 8 bases from V and 5 from J, leaving 9 bases between them. The CDR3 is 12 amino acids. The CDR3 protein is CASHRETGELFF. CDR3 nucleotides: TGTGCCAGCCATCGGGAAACCGGGGAGCTGTTTTTT.

This clonotype was seen repeatedly, ten times or more. The chain employs TRBV6-5 and TRBJ2-7; D is ambiguous. The CDR3 spans 13 residues. Germline V gene data show CDR1 as MNHEY and CDR2 as SVGAGI. The ends were cut back, 2 bases at V and 1 base at J, with 6 bases in the middle. The CDR3 is CASSYAISYEQYF. The CDR3 bases are TGTGCCAGCAGTTACGCTATTTCCTACGAGCAGTACTTC.

This clonotype has a count of ten or more. The chain recombines TRBV24-1 with TRBJ2-5; weak D call: TRBD1 (5 bases). V was pared by 1 base and J by 2 bases, with 13 bases between. Looked up from germline, CDR1 is KGHDR and CDR2 is SFDVKD. The CDR3 is 16 amino acids. The CDR3 region is CATSDFWGLYQETQYF. CDR3 DNA: TGTGCCACCAGTGATTTTTGGGGCCTGTATCAAGAGACCCAGTACTTC.

The chain combines TRBV4-2 with TRBJ2-1, with D possibly TRBD2 on 6 matching bases. The ends were cut back, 1 base at V and 0 bases at J, with 16 bases in the middle. The CDR3 has 18 amino acids. Germline V lookup: CDR1 LGHNA, CDR2 YNFKEQ. The CDR3 spells CASSQAPSGPSSYNEQFF. In DNA, the CDR3 is TGTGCCAGCAGCCAAGCCCCAAGCGGGCCGAGCTCCTACAATGAGCAGTTCTTC.

The sample holds a few counts of this clonotype. The chain employs TRBV4-2 and TRBJ2-5, with D perhaps matching TRBD1 (6 bases). Per germline, CDR1 LGHNA and CDR2 YNFKEQ. This CDR3 is built from 14 residues. V was cut by 0 bases and J by 4 bases, with 9 bases left in between. As DNA, the CDR3 is TGTGCCAGCAGCCAAGATCTCAGGGGAGAGACCCAGTACTTC. It translates to CASSQDLRGETQYF.

This clonotype was picked up many times. The chain employs TRBV20-1 and TRBJ2-7; D ambiguous. The CDR3 consists of 16 residues. Trimming cost V 6 bases and J 5 bases, with 26 bases left between them. Germline V gene lookup returns CDR1 DFQATT and CDR2 SNEGSKA (reference sequence). CDR3 in amino acids: CSARSLKGGSLHEQYV. CDR3 DNA: TGCAGTGCCCGTTCCCTCAAAGGTGGCTCTCTCCACGAGCAGTACGTC.

The chain has TRBV7-3 and TRBJ2-2, with D hard to call. The V gene lost 6 bases and the J gene lost 0 bases, with 14 bases spanning the gap. CDR3 length: 16 residues. The germline V gene encodes CDR1 SGHTA and CDR2 FQGTGA. CDR3 in DNA: TGTGCCAGCAGGACCATCTCGGGCGCGAACACCGGGGAGCTGTTTTTT. Protein: CASRTISGANTGELFF.

This clonotype turned up a few times. This chain uses TRBV5-4 with TRBJ2-1; 7 nucleotides align to TRBD2. CDR1 is SGHNT, CDR2 YYREEE, per germline (reference sequence). The CDR3 is 14 residues long. After removal of 2 bases from V and 6 bases from J, the junction contained 5 bases not matched to a gene. CDR3: CASSFRGSFNEQFF. DNA of the CDR3: TGTGCCAGCAGCTTTCGCGGGAGCTTCAATGAGCAGTTCTTC. Full variable domain (missing parts from reference TRBV5-4 and TRBJ2-1): ETGVTQSPTHLIKTRGQQVTLRCSSQSGHNTVSWYQQALGQGPQFIFQYYREEENGRGNFPPRFSGLQFPNYSSELNVNALELDDSALYLCASSFRGSFNEQFFGPGTRLTVL.

This rearrangement joins TRBV2 to TRBJ2-3; unclear D gene. The CDR3 runs to 13 residues. V was cut by 3 bases and J by 4 bases, with 8 bases left in between. The germline CDR1 and CDR2 sequences are SNHLY and FYNNEI. CDR3 loop: CASSDGPADTQYF. CDR3 sequence (DNA): TGTGCCAGCAGTGACGGGCCCGCAGATACGCAGTATTTT.

Ten or more counts support this clonotype. The chain combines TRBV12-3 or TRBV12-4 with TRBJ2-1, with D perhaps TRBD1 (5 bases). The CDR3 extends over 16 amino acids. The V end lost 8 bases, the J end lost 0 bases, and 17 bases lay between the germline ends. The CDR3 protein is CASGSQGMISYNEQFF. DNA for the CDR3: TGTGCCAGCGGATCCCAGGGAATGATCTCCTACAATGAGCAGTTCTTC.

In this sample, this clonotype turned up many times. The DNA for the CDR3 is TGTGCCAGCAGCAAAACCCCTCTGGCGGGGGGCTCTAGAACCGGGGAGCTGTTTTTT. This gives the protein CASSKTPLAGGSRTGELFF. The chain couples TRBV21-1 to TRBJ2-2; TRBD2 is the table's D call and was not checked against the DNA. TRBV21-1 is recorded as a pseudogene. This CDR3 is built from 19 residues.

This clonotype appeared a few times. This chain links TRBV20-1 with TRBJ1-1, with 9 bases lining up with TRBD1. Unmatched junction bases numbered 9, after V lost 3 bases and J lost 4 bases. The CDR3 is made up of 15 amino acids. Germline lookup yields CDR1 DFQATT and CDR2 SNEGSKA (reference sequence). The CDR3 loop is CSARVTGTGPTEAFF. The CDR3 nucleotides read TGCAGTGCTAGGGTGACCGGGACAGGGCCCACTGAAGCTTTCTTT.

The V gene is TRBV6-1, the J gene TRBJ2-5, with 9 bases lining up with TRBD1. The germline V gene encodes CDR1 MNHNS and CDR2 SASEGT. Trimming removed 8 bases from V and 4 bases from J; junction bases left unmatched: 8. The length of the CDR3 is 14 residues. CDR3 sequence: CASSPLTGGETQYF. CDR3 DNA: TGTGCCAGCTCCCCTCTGACAGGGGGAGAGACCCAGTACTTC.

Ten or more counts support this clonotype. The chain has TRBV10-2 and TRBJ2-7; tentative D call: TRBD2 (6 bases). Germline V gene sequence: CDR1 WSHSY, CDR2 SAAADI. CDR3 length: 13 residues. The V end lost 6 bases, the J end lost 3 bases, and 12 bases lay between the germline ends. The CDR3 spells CASSGGVYYEQYF. CDR3 nucleotides: TGCGCCAGCAGCGGCGGGGTTTACTACGAGCAGTACTTC.

This clonotype was seen repeatedly, ten times or more. The chain carries TRBV12-3 or TRBV12-4 and TRBJ1-4; tentatively, D is TRBD1 (5 bases). V lost 3 bases to trimming and J lost 10 bases, with 12 bases between them. The CDR3 has 13 amino acids. CDR3 DNA sequence: TGTGCCAGCAGTTTGCCAGGGATTGGAAAACTGTTTTTT. It specifies CASSLPGIGKLFF.